One and the same sample provided the 22 T cell receptor beta chains below, sequenced in a study of T cells in Graves' hyperthyroidism and ophthalmopathy (dated by TCRdb to about 2019). The method was multiplex PCR. For sequencing, an Illumina HiSeq 2000 was employed. The TCR beta CDR3 regions were amplified from the RNA transcripts. The TCR CDR3 was subjected to a first round of RT-PCR using the HTBI primer set and the Qiagen OneStep RT-PCR kit. Through fastp at Q25 and MiXCR, TCRdb rebuilt clones from the public reads, retaining in-frame beta chains. For every CDR3 protein sequence, its rows merge into one entry that carries the most common genes and DNA. Recorded for this sample are approximately 410,000 distinct CDR3 sequences; roughly 15% of them occurred a single time. Less than 15% of the sample is taken by the ten largest. Sequencing input: blood. All receptors derive from a man aged 18 to 30 with Graves' ophthalmopathy.

Only a few counts were recorded for this clonotype. The rearrangement uses TRBV20-1 and TRBJ2-2, with 13 bases that match TRBD2. The germline V gene encodes CDR1 DFQATT and CDR2 SNEGSKA (reference sequence). This CDR3 has 17 residues. With V trimmed by 1 base and J by 5 bases, 7 bases remained unmatched. CDR3 DNA sequence: TGCAGTGCTAGAGTAGGACTAGCGGGAGTTTTGACCGGGGAGCTGTTTTTT. This codes for CSARVGLAGVLTGELFF.

The rearrangement links TRBV7-2 to TRBJ2-1; a possible D gene is TRBD1 (6 bases). Germline lookup yields CDR1 SGHTA and CDR2 FQGNSA. CDR3 length equals 17 residues. Trimming took off 5 bases at V and 8 bases at J, with 25 bases between the two ends. CDR3 region: CASSQASFGPDSDEQFF. The CDR3 DNA reads TGTGCCAGCAGCCAAGCCTCCTTCGGACCGGACAGTGATGAGCAGTTCTTC.

This chain joins TRBV7-8 and TRBJ2-5, with D perhaps TRBD1 or TRBD2 (5 bases each). Trimming took off 6 bases at V and 3 bases at J, with 17 bases between the two ends. The CDR3 length is 15 residues. The V gene's germline CDR1 is SGHVS and CDR2 FQNEAQ. CDR3 region: CASSFGPGAEETQYF. CDR3 sequence (DNA): TGTGCCAGCAGTTTCGGCCCCGGGGCAGAAGAGACCCAGTACTTC.

V usage is TRBV20-1 and J usage is TRBJ1-5; no definite D call. This CDR3 spans 17 amino acids. V was clipped by 3 bases and J by 6 bases, with 24 bases between them. CDR1 DFQATT and CDR2 SNEGSKA come from the germline V gene (reference sequence). CDR3 sequence: CSASHKSSPVAGQPQHF. The CDR3 DNA reads as TGCAGTGCTAGTCACAAAAGTAGTCCAGTAGCCGGTCAGCCCCAGCATTTT.

A few counts support this clonotype. This chain connects TRBV7-8 to TRBJ2-3, with 7 bases matching TRBD2. The CDR3 is 15 amino acids. CDR1 is SGHVS and CDR2 is FQNEAQ in the germline V gene. V shed 2 bases and J 4 bases; nucleotides not matched to a gene: 6. CDR3 loop: CASSLFAGAPDTQYF. As DNA, the CDR3 is TGTGCCAGCAGCTTATTTGCGGGAGCCCCAGATACGCAGTATTTT.

This chain's CDR3 is CASSVRLNYEQYF. The CDR3, as DNA: TGTGCCAGCAGCGTCAGGTTAAACTACGAGCAGTACTTC. The chain carries TRBV7-9 and TRBJ2-7; D uncertain. The CDR3 has 13 residues. The V gene's germline CDR1 is SEHNR and CDR2 FQNEAQ (reference sequence). The V gene lost 5 bases and the J gene lost 3 bases, with 11 bases spanning the gap.

This clonotype was detected a few times. V usage is TRBV6-1 and J usage is TRBJ2-1; 13 bases map to TRBD2. Trimming cost V 7 bases and J 5 bases; bases outside gene matches: 5. Germline lookup yields CDR1 MNHNS and CDR2 SASEGT. CDR3 length: 15 amino acids. Written as DNA, the CDR3 is TGTGCCAGCATTGCCGGGACTAGCGGGAACAATGAGCAGTTCTTC. Translated: CASIAGTSGNNEQFF.

In its sample, this clonotype was seen a few times. The rearrangement joins TRBV25-1 to TRBJ1-2; perhaps TRBD1 as D (5 bases). Germline-derived CDR1 and CDR2 are MGHDK and SYGVNS. Trimming removed 4 bases from V and 7 bases from J, with 19 bases in between. CDR3 length: 15 amino acids. The CDR3 nucleotides read TGTGCCAGCAGTGCCCAGCCCGGGACCCAAGGTGGCTACACCTTC. This codes for CASSAQPGTQGGYTF.

In this sample, this clonotype turned up a few times. This chain uses TRBV6-1 with TRBJ2-7; D is possibly TRBD2 (5 bases). Germline V lookup: CDR1 MNHNS, CDR2 SASEGT. The CDR3 extends over 16 amino acids. V gave up 6 bases and J gave up 4 bases, with 22 bases separating them. The CDR3 nucleotides are TGTGCCAGCAGCCATCTCGGGGATTTCCCTATATACGAGCAGTACTTC. It is translated as CASSHLGDFPIYEQYF.

V usage is TRBV5-4 and J usage is TRBJ1-3, with 7 positions matching TRBD1. Per the germline V gene, CDR1 is SGHNT and CDR2 is YYREEE (reference sequence). J lost 3 bases, V lost 4 bases, and 4 bases had no gene match. The length of the CDR3 is 14 residues. CDR3 region: CASSQTGVGNTIYF. The CDR3 region has the DNA TGTGCCAGCAGCCAAACAGGGGTTGGAAACACCATATATTTT. Drawing the rest from reference TRBV5-4 and TRBJ1-3, the complete variable domain is ETGVTQSPTHLIKTRGQQVTLRCSSQSGHNTVSWYQQALGQGPQFIFQYYREEENGRGNFPPRFSGLQFPNYSSELNVNALELDDSALYLCASSQTGVGNTIYFGEGSWLTVV.

This clonotype appeared a few times. The chain joins TRBV29-1 to TRBJ2-1, with 9 positions matching TRBD1. The CDR3 sequence is 14 residues long. Germline-derived CDR1 and CDR2 are SQVTM and ANQGSEA. V was clipped by 4 bases and J by 5 bases; unmatched bases: 6. The CDR3 coding sequence is TGCAGCGTTGTGGCAGGGGACAGGGACAATGAGCAGTTCTTC. It encodes CSVVAGDRDNEQFF.

Many counts were recorded for this clonotype. This chain connects TRBV7-3 to TRBJ2-7; D unresolved. The germline V gene has CDR1 SGHTA and CDR2 FQGTGA. The V and J ends lost 2 bases and 7 bases respectively, with 15 bases between them. The CDR3 is made up of 14 amino acids. In DNA form, the CDR3 reads TGTGCCAGCAGCTTAGGACGACCGGTGCGGGAGCAGTACTTC. Protein: CASSLGRPVREQYF.

The rearrangement uses TRBV5-4 and TRBJ2-1; 13 bases align to TRBD2. Germline V gene sequence: CDR1 SGHNT, CDR2 YYREEE (reference sequence). The CDR3 is made up of 18 amino acids. J gave up 4 bases and V 0 bases, and 7 bases lay outside the gene matches. The CDR3 reads CASSLGLAGGRRYNEQFF. The CDR3 nucleotides are TGTGCCAGCAGCTTGGGACTAGCGGGGGGCCGGCGTTACAATGAGCAGTTCTTC.

This clonotype was seen a handful of times. The rearrangement joins TRBV2 to TRBJ1-3, with 10 nucleotides matching TRBD1. The V segment lost 6 bases and the J segment 4 bases; nucleotides outside the gene matches: 6. Germline V gene lookup returns CDR1 SNHLY and CDR2 FYNNEI. The length of the CDR3 is 15 residues. CDR3 nucleotide sequence: TGTGCCAGCAGAGTCGGGACAGGGGTAGGAAACACCATATATTTT. This gives the protein CASRVGTGVGNTIYF.

This clonotype was picked up a small number of times. This chain uses TRBV6-1 with TRBJ2-1; D possibly matches TRBD1 or TRBD2 (5 bases each). CDR1 is MNHNS and CDR2 is SASEGT in the germline V gene. V was shortened by 1 base and J by 12 bases, with 13 bases between the two germline ends. This CDR3 is built from 13 residues. Written as DNA, the CDR3 is TGTGCCAGCAGTGAAGTTGGGGGAGTTTGGCAGTTCTTC. Protein sequence: CASSEVGGVWQFF.

The chain recombines TRBV18 with TRBJ2-2; D remains unclear. The V gene lost 1 base and the J gene lost 0 bases, with 12 bases spanning the gap. This CDR3 spans 17 amino acids. Germline V lookup: CDR1 KGHSH, CDR2 LQKENI. The CDR3 is CASSPLLRQTNTGELFF. The CDR3 region has the DNA TGTGCCAGCTCACCACTCCTCAGGCAGACGAACACCGGGGAGCTGTTTTTT.

This clonotype was observed many times. This chain connects TRBV7-9 to TRBJ2-7, with a possible D match to TRBD2 (6 bases). The CDR3 spans 14 residues. Germline-derived CDR1 and CDR2 are SEHNR and FQNEAQ (reference sequence). V lost 1 base to trimming and J lost 3 bases, with 10 bases between them. CDR3 region: CASSLDGRGYEQYF. The CDR3 DNA follows: TGTGCCAGCAGCTTAGACGGGAGAGGCTACGAGCAGTACTTC.

This clonotype was found many times. The chain carries TRBV3-1 and TRBJ1-5; maybe TRBD1 (6 bases). Germline-derived CDR1 and CDR2 are LGHDT and YNNKEL (reference sequence). This CDR3 region has 13 residues. V was pared by 3 bases and J by 9 bases, with 12 bases between. The DNA for the CDR3 is TGTGCCAGCAGCCAGGGAGGGACACGGCCCCAGCATTTT. Protein: CASSQGGTRPQHF.

This clonotype was seen a handful of times. This chain uses TRBV24-1 with TRBJ1-1, with unresolved D. Germline CDR1 KGHDR, CDR2 SFDVKD. Deletions cut 4 bases from V and 3 bases from J, with 8 bases between. There are 13 residues in the CDR3. CDR3 nucleotides: TGTGCCACCAGTGACCTCCGGGACACTGAAGCTTTCTTT. Protein product: CATSDLRDTEAFF.

This sequence joins TRBV10-3 and TRBJ2-3, with 7 bases matching TRBD1. Trimming at V came to 3 bases and at J to 3 bases, leaving 15 bases not matched to a gene. This CDR3 contains 18 residues. CDR1 and CDR2 (germline): ENHRY, SYGVKD. CDR3 loop: CAISEKGQLILVTDTQYF. The CDR3 DNA sequence: TGTGCCATCAGTGAAAAGGGACAGTTGATCCTGGTAACAGATACGCAGTATTTT.

The rearrangement uses TRBV5-1 and TRBJ2-2, with a possible D match to TRBD1 (5 bases). This CDR3 is 14 amino acids long. Per germline, CDR1 SGHRS and CDR2 YFSETQ. The V and J ends lost 1 base and 3 bases respectively, with 7 bases between them. CDR3 sequence (DNA): TGCGCCAGCAGCTTGAGACAGCACACCGGGGAGCTGTTTTTT. Residues: CASSLRQHTGELFF.

CDR3 DNA: TGCAGTGCTAGAGTTTTCCCAGACATCTGGAACACCGGGGAGCTGTTTTTT. Amino acid sequence: CSARVFPDIWNTGELFF. V gene TRBV20-1 combines with J gene TRBJ2-2; the D is unclear. V lost 1 base to trimming and J lost 1 base, with 16 bases between them. Germline V gene data show CDR1 as DFQATT and CDR2 as SNEGSKA (reference sequence). CDR3 length equals 17 residues.